This T cell receptor (beta chain) was recovered during a study of cytomegalovirus exposure and HLA in healthy donors. The study's findings and limits: CMV serostatus was the only immune exposure information that was available.

A word on this clone: Its antigen is unknown.

PCR involved 60 Vbeta and 13 Jbeta primers. Sequencing was performed with immunoSEQ multiplex PCR; in TCRdb, only in-frame clones are kept and a portion is missing. The sample shows roughly 100,000 clones, 12% of them seen only once. This clonotype originated in a man aged 40-55 years in good health and CMV-seropositive. Sequencing was done on a sample of PBMCs.

CDR3 loop: CASSLWGQGKIGDYGYTF. As DNA, the CDR3 is TGTGCCAGCAGCTTGTGGGGACAGGGAAAAATAGGGGACTATGGCTACACCTTC. The V gene is TRBV27, the J gene TRBJ1-2, with 9 nucleotides matching TRBD1. The V segment lost 6 bases and the J segment 3 bases; nucleotides outside the gene matches: 17. The CDR3 loop spans 18 amino acids. CDR1 is MNHEY, CDR2 SMNVEV, per germline (reference sequence).